One and the same sample provided the 23 T cell receptor beta chains below, sequenced in a study of T cell responses to AZD1222 COVID-19 vaccine. Only in-frame clones appear in the TCRdb table, and some are missing; sequencing was by immunoSEQ multiplex PCR. The sample holds about 110,000 clones; around 93% are singletons and the top ten take about 3%. This specimen was peripheral blood, taken 28 days after the second AZD1222 dose. These receptors all stem from an adult who received the AZD1222 COVID-19 vaccine.

CDR3 in DNA: TGCGCCAGCAGTCTTCGGCGTAGCTCCTACAATGAGCAGTTCTTC. This gives the protein CASSLRRSSYNEQFF. This chain joins TRBV5-1 and TRBJ2-1; D gene uncertain. V was shortened by 5 bases and J by 0 bases, with 12 bases between the two germline ends. This CDR3 comprises 15 residues. From germline, CDR1 is SGHRS and CDR2 YFSETQ.

V usage is TRBV19 and J usage is TRBJ2-7; tentative D call: TRBD2 (5 bases). The germline V gene encodes CDR1 LNHDA and CDR2 SQIVND (reference sequence). With 4 bases removed from V and 7 bases from J, the gap between germline ends came to 23 bases. The CDR3 runs to 16 residues. CDR3 region: CASSTLARDLRGEQYF. DNA for the CDR3: TGTGCCAGTAGTACTCTCGCCCGGGATCTCCGTGGAGAGCAGTACTTC.

The chain carries TRBV5-1 and TRBJ1-1; D ambiguous. CDR3 length: 13 amino acids. Germline values: CDR1 SGHRS, CDR2 YFSETQ. V lost 3 bases to trimming and J lost 1 base, with 7 bases between them. CDR3: CASSSEANTEAFF. Written as DNA, the CDR3 is TGCGCCAGCAGCTCGGAAGCGAACACTGAAGCTTTCTTT.

This chain connects TRBV2 to TRBJ1-6; weak D call: TRBD1 (6 bases). Germline assignment: CDR1 SNHLY and CDR2 FYNNEI. The CDR3 is 13 residues long. V dropped 7 bases and J dropped 6 bases, with 10 bases sitting between them. The CDR3 spells CASTGTPNSPLHF. CDR3 nucleotide sequence: TGTGCCAGCACTGGGACACCTAATTCACCCCTCCACTTT. Supplemented by reference TRBV2 and TRBJ1-6, the full variable domain reads EPEVTQTPSHQVTQMGQEVILRCVPISNHLYFYWYRQILGQKVEFLVSFYNNEISEKSEIFDDQFSVERPDGSNFTLKIRSTKLEDSAMYFCASTGTPNSPLHFGNGTRLTVT.

This CDR3 is CASMGGQGAGQPQHF. CDR3 sequence (DNA): TGTGCCAGCATGGGGGGACAGGGGGCTGGTCAGCCCCAGCATTTT. The V call is TRBV2, the J call TRBJ1-5; 12 positions agree with TRBD1. Looked up from germline, CDR1 is SNHLY and CDR2 is FYNNEI. This CDR3 has 15 residues. Trimming took 7 bases from V and 6 from J; bases not matched to a gene: 7.

This sequence joins TRBV19 and TRBJ1-2; D gene unclear. Trimming took off 2 bases at V and 0 bases at J, with 10 bases between the two ends. CDR3 length: 15 residues. The germline gives CDR1 LNHDA, CDR2 SQIVND (reference sequence). CDR3 nucleotides: TGTGCCAGTAGTATACAGGCCTCCACTAACTATGGCTACACCTTC. It encodes CASSIQASTNYGYTF.

The chain employs TRBV24-1 and TRBJ2-1; D is undetermined. V lost 4 bases, J lost 9 bases, and 12 bases lay in between. The CDR3 is 13 amino acids. Germline CDR1 is KGHDR and CDR2 is SFDVKD. Here the CDR3 DNA reads TGTGCCACCAGTGACCGACGACGTGGTGAGCAGTTCTTC. Its translation: CATSDRRRGEQFF.

The chain recombines TRBV7-7 with TRBJ2-5, with 12 positions matching TRBD2. The CDR3 runs to 16 residues. Germline CDR1 SSHAT, CDR2 FNYEAQ (reference sequence). The V segment lost 1 base and the J segment 4 bases; nucleotides outside the gene matches: 4. DNA of the CDR3: TGTGCCAGCAGCTTAGTACTAGCGGGAGGAATAGAGACCCAGTACTTC. This translates into CASSLVLAGGIETQYF.

The J gene is TRBJ2-1, the V gene TRBV5-1, with 9 bases lining up with TRBD2. This CDR3 has 15 residues. Germline lookup yields CDR1 SGHRS and CDR2 YFSETQ. The trim removed 2 bases at V and 8 bases at J, leaving 8 bases unmatched. CDR3 protein: CASSLLAGAGYEQFF. DNA for the CDR3: TGCGCCAGCAGCTTATTAGCGGGGGCTGGGTATGAGCAGTTCTTC.

The chain uses TRBV3-1 (or the pseudogene TRBV3-2) and TRBJ1-6, with D possibly being TRBD1 (6 bases). CDR3 length equals 15 residues. The germline V gene encodes CDR1 LGHDT and CDR2 YNNKEL (reference sequence). V was cut by 1 base and J by 10 bases, with 14 bases left in between. CDR3 amino acids: CASSQVTQGRSPLHF. The CDR3 bases are TGTGCCAGCAGCCAAGTTACACAGGGAAGGTCACCCCTCCACTTT.

This chain uses TRBV4-2 with TRBJ1-4, with D maybe TRBD1 (6 bases). V was shortened by 0 bases and J by 8 bases, with 13 bases between the two germline ends. The CDR3 spans 15 residues. Germline V gene sequence: CDR1 LGHNA, CDR2 YNFKEQ. CDR3 loop: CASSQDRGGPEKLFF. The CDR3, as DNA: TGTGCCAGCAGCCAAGATAGGGGGGGGCCCGAAAAACTGTTTTTT.

The V and J genes are TRBV19 and TRBJ1-2; D is unresolved. CDR3 size: 10 residues. Germline V CDR1 and CDR2: LNHDA, SQIVND (reference sequence). Between the trimmed V and J ends, which lost 8 bases and 8 bases, there was a span of 9 bases. The CDR3 coding sequence is TGTGCCAGTCGCCCCGAAGGCTACACCTTC. Protein: CASRPEGYTF.

The CDR3: CASSWGTGYDGYTF. The CDR3 DNA reads TGCGCCAGCAGCTGGGGAACAGGGTATGATGGCTACACCTTC. The chain is built from TRBV5-1 and TRBJ1-2, with D perhaps TRBD1 (6 bases). V shed 3 bases and J shed 6 bases, with 15 bases lying between them. Germline CDR1 reads SGHRS; CDR2 reads YFSETQ. The CDR3 runs to 14 residues.

V gene TRBV28 combines with J gene TRBJ2-7; D may be TRBD2 (5 bases). Germline V gene data show CDR1 as MDHEN and CDR2 as SYDVKM. Deletions cut 3 bases from V and 6 bases from J, with 9 bases between. The CDR3 extends over 12 amino acids. CDR3 nucleotides: TGTGCCAGCAGTTTTATCGGGGTCGAGCAGTACTTC. Amino acid sequence: CASSFIGVEQYF.

In this sample, this clone turned up once. The chain is built from TRBV5-5 and TRBJ2-1; D might be TRBD2 (6 bases). This CDR3 region has 14 residues. The V gene lost 5 bases and the J gene lost 3 bases, with 12 bases spanning the gap. Per the germline V gene, CDR1 is SGHKS and CDR2 is YYEKEE (reference sequence). The CDR3 coding sequence is TGTGCCAGCAGTCCGGAGGGAGTCTACAATGAGCAGTTCTTC. Translating gives CASSPEGVYNEQFF.

This chain connects TRBV5-8 to TRBJ1-3; 7 bases line up with TRBD1. CDR1 and CDR2 from the germline V gene are SGHTS and YDEGEE. The length of the CDR3 is 14 residues. Germline trimming cut 2 bases from V and 2 bases from J; bases unmatched to any gene: 1. The chain's CDR3 is CASSFGQAGNTIYF. In DNA, the CDR3 is TGTGCCAGCAGCTTTGGACAGGCTGGAAACACCATATATTTT.

The genes are TRBV5-5 and TRBJ1-1, with D unclear. CDR3 length equals 16 residues. Germline loops: CDR1 SGHKS, CDR2 YYEKEE (reference sequence). The V end lost 2 bases, the J end lost 0 bases, and 14 bases lay between the germline ends. The CDR3 reads CASSFWGLDMNTEAFF. CDR3 DNA: TGTGCCAGCAGCTTTTGGGGTTTAGATATGAACACTGAAGCTTTCTTT.

The chain links TRBV2 to TRBJ1-3, with a tentative D call TRBD1 (6 bases). Trimming cost V 7 bases and J 4 bases, with 8 bases left between them. CDR1 SNHLY and CDR2 FYNNEI come from the germline V gene. The CDR3 extends over 12 amino acids. The CDR3 reads CASTGDGNTIYF. The CDR3 coding sequence is TGTGCCAGCACAGGGGACGGAAACACCATATATTTT.

This rearrangement joins TRBV27 to TRBJ1-1; 8 positions match TRBD1. After removal of 6 bases from V and 9 bases from J, the junction contained 15 bases not matched to a gene. Germline values: CDR1 MNHEY, CDR2 SMNVEV (reference sequence). The CDR3 length is 15 residues. CDR3 residues: CASSLIGTGADQAFF. The CDR3 DNA reads as TGTGCCAGCAGCCTCATCGGGACAGGTGCCGACCAAGCTTTCTTT.

This sequence joins TRBV6-5 and TRBJ1-5; D gene ambiguous. CDR3 length: 13 amino acids. V lost 0 bases and J lost 1, with 1 base in between. Germline loops: CDR1 MNHEY, CDR2 SVGAGI. The CDR3 nucleotides read TGTGCCAGCAGTTACTCGAGCAATCAGCCCCAGCATTTT. Translating gives CASSYSSNQPQHF.

V gene TRBV27 combines with J gene TRBJ1-5; 7 bases are shared with TRBD1. The CDR3 has 15 amino acids. Germline loops: CDR1 MNHEY, CDR2 SMNVEV (reference sequence). V dropped 5 bases and J dropped 4; count of bases not matched to a gene: 8. CDR3 in DNA: TGTGCCAGCAGTCCGGGACAGATACATAATCAGCCCCAGCATTTT. Its translation is CASSPGQIHNQPQHF.

This chain links TRBV23-1 with TRBJ1-3; D unclear. TRBV23-1 is an ORF for which the function is uncertain. The CDR3 runs to 15 residues. V shed 3 bases and J shed 0 bases, with 9 bases lying between them. The CDR3 DNA reads TGCGCCAGCAGTCATATCGTTTACTCTGGAAACACCATATATTTT. Its protein is CASSHIVYSGNTIYF.

V usage is TRBV4-1 and J usage is TRBJ2-3; tentative D call: TRBD2 (6 bases). The germline CDR1 and CDR2 sequences are MGHRA and YSYEKL. V lost 7 bases and J 2 bases, leaving 19 bases between the germline ends. This CDR3 is 16 amino acids long. The CDR3: CASTSLPGLSTDTQYF. The CDR3 nucleotides are TGCGCCAGCACCTCGCTCCCCGGACTATCCACAGATACGCAGTATTTT.